Listed here is a single TCR beta chain. The antigen is undetermined. The data stem from a study of T cells in localized non-small cell lung cancer. Study results and limitations: Patients showing higher blood T cell density tended to see longer overall survival. Multi-region tumor sequencing was not done, so intratumor heterogeneity could not be excluded. Highest T cell clonality was seen in uninvolved adjacent lung, surpassing that measured in tumor.

This table comes from immunoSEQ multiplex PCR, and its TCRdb copy is limited to in-frame clones, with some not included. The table lists about 24,000 clones, about nine tenths of them singletons, with roughly 23% in the top ten. The length of the CDR3 is 15 residues. Trimming took off 3 bases at V and 0 bases at J, with 9 bases between the two ends. Germline values: CDR1 ENHRY, CDR2 SYGVKD. The chain employs TRBV10-3 and TRBJ1-3; D gene uncertain. The source of this sequence is a man aged 40-75 years with stage I squamous cell lung carcinoma. Sequenced here: peripheral blood, sampled before any cancer treatment. The CDR3 nucleotides read TGTGCCATCAGTGACAGGTATAGCTCTGGAAACACCATATATTTT. Amino acids: CAISDRYSSGNTIYF.